This entry is about one T cell receptor (beta chain). Antigen: not known. The germline gives CDR1 LNHDA, CDR2 SQIVND (reference sequence). The CDR3 consists of 13 residues. Template switching added UMIs carrying a 6-nucleotide sample barcode. With the 5' RACE reads reprocessed, TCRdb shows one record per CDR3 protein and no DNA. The sample has 350,000 to 500,000 distinct CDR3 sequences. The data are from a study of monozygotic twins with inflammatory bowel disease. Findings of the study overall: Healthy twins showed more clonotype sharing with others than IBD patients, especially patients with disease activity.

The sequence came from a human donor with ulcerative colitis or Crohn's disease, or a healthy co-twin of an affected twin (not recorded which). Sequenced sample: blood. The genes are TRBV19 and TRBJ2-1. CDR3 sequence: CASSIASDNEQFF. Filled out from reference TRBV19 and TRBJ2-1, the complete variable domain reads DGGITQSPKYLFRKEGQNVTLSCEQNLNHDAMYWYRQDPGQGLRLIYYSQIVNDFQKGDIAEGYSVSREKKESFPLTVTSAQKNPTAFYLCASSIASDNEQFFGPGTRLTVL.